This record looks at one T cell receptor (beta chain) sequence and its context. Antigen specificity is unknown. The data derive from a study of CD8 T cells in ankylosing spondylitis. Whole-study findings and limits: The disease-linked clones had a CD8+ phenotype and low blood frequencies. Within ankylosing spondylitis blood, a TCR beta motif made up of under 10 highly homologous variants appeared to be characteristic. Researchers reportedly found disease-linked clones significantly enriched in matched ankylosing spondylitis synovial fluid.

Quantitative 5'-RACE with molecular barcodes generated TCR beta libraries. TCRdb fed the 5' RACE reads into MiXCR, producing one record per CDR3 protein. This sample has about 310,000 distinct CDR3 sequences, with 20% to 25% found just once. The sequence was collected from a female donor with ankylosing spondylitis or in good health (not recorded which). The sequenced material came from blood, either unsorted or a sorted T cell fraction (not recorded which).

Here the CDR3 reads CASSPLARVGYEQYF. In nucleotides, the CDR3 is TGTGCCAGCTCACCACTGGCTAGGGTAGGCTACGAGCAGTACTTC. This chain links TRBV18 with TRBJ2-7; D not resolved. Trimming removed 1 base from V and 3 bases from J, with 13 bases in between. Germline lookup yields CDR1 KGHSH and CDR2 LQKENI. The CDR3 runs to 15 residues.